This T cell receptor beta chain appears in the sequencing data of a study of PD-1 blockade in classical Hodgkin lymphoma (TCRdb year 2020). Some background on the complete study: Nivolumab dosing was 3 mg/kg intravenously every 2 weeks, continuing until either disease progression or unacceptable toxicity. The study used CyTOF and TCR beta sequencing to define a peripheral blood immune signature of response to PD-1 blockade in classical Hodgkin lymphoma.

What this sample's time point label stands for: cycle 4 day 1 (C4D1), after five to seven weeks of nivolumab. Every trial patient had relapsed after autologous stem cell transplantation, and cohorts A, B and C differed in prior brentuximab vedotin exposure. A total of under 70 patients with relapsed/refractory classical Hodgkin lymphoma made up the trial cohort, and each patient's best overall response was complete response, partial response or progressive disease. In the multi-cohort phase II CheckMate 205 trial, trial patients received single-agent nivolumab. Best overall response was determined by an independent review committee according to the 2007 International Working Group response criteria. Trial PBMCs were collected just before the start of nivolumab (C1D1) and during therapy at cycle 2 day 1 and cycle 4 day 1. Peripheral blood was collected in 8 mL Vacutainer Cell Preparation Tubes, from which PBMCs were isolated by centrifugation and then cryopreserved.

Trimming accounts for 3 bases at V and 6 bases at J, while the number of junction bases matched to no gene is 10. In the germline V gene, CDR1 corresponds to MDHEN and CDR2 to SYDVKM. Inclusive of the bounding cysteine and phenylalanine, the CDR3 is 17 residues long. The kept DNA is CDR3 alone, 51 bases in frame from the first base. A remark on this clone: The specificity of this receptor is unknown. Per-base quality was not reported, and no clone a single base away is much larger than it.

The Qiagen DNeasy kit was used to extract genomic DNA both from unsorted PBMCs and from the negatively selected CD4+ and CD8+ fractions. TCR beta CDR3 regions were subjected to amplification by immunoSEQ multiplex PCR with primers that anneal to V and J segments. A synthetic immune receptor repertoire was used to minimize amplification bias, and remaining bias was computationally removed after sequencing. In the authors' own workflow: Repertoire diversity was quantified as the Shannon entropy index using custom Python scripts. The unsorted, CD4+ and CD8+ repertoires were each analyzed separately, with the exception of combined analyses, where CD4+ and CD8+ sequences were merged in silico. Clonal expansion was defined as a frequency increase of at least 2-fold after treatment compared with C1D1, and clones undetected at baseline were assigned a pseudocount of 0.5. Singleton clones were defined as clones with 0 or 1 copy at C1D1, and non-singleton clones were defined as clones with 2 or more copies. By matching protein sequences in sorted samples from the same patient, clones expanded in unsorted samples were annotated as CD4+, CD8+ or unknown. Wilcoxon tests on paired samples were used to test diversity changes from C1D1 to C4D1. The source is immuneACCESS, and TCRdb retained only in-frame sequences with V and J called. Part of the clones is not carried over; for the studies checked, unresolved V genes explain less than half of this, and the remainder is unexplained. Clonal size and the V and J genes are those of that table, whereas D and trimming came from the DNA. The sample table records around 50,000 clones; roughly 80% of these occur just once. About 12% of the sample goes to the ten largest clones.

The study at large found these results: The study was restricted to a single clinical trial cohort, and the causes of repertoire differences, possibly disease activity or prior therapy, were left undefined. A significant rise by C4D1 was seen in CD4+ but not CD8+ TCR diversity (p=0.0027 vs p=0.16), with the rise being most apparent in complete responders (p=0.02). Baseline diversity similar to that of newly diagnosed patients was observed in trial patients achieving complete response, whereas significantly lower diversity was observed in partial responders and progressors. Baseline TCR diversity was reported as lower in newly diagnosed patients than in healthy donors, and lower still in relapsed/refractory patients. Diversity was lower in patients who began nivolumab less than 1 year after ASCT, so these patients were left out of later analyses to avoid confounding by immune reconstitution.

The source is a human donor with classical Hodgkin lymphoma. The sequence links TRBV28 to TRBJ2-2; 10 central bases correspond to TRBD1. The sample was peripheral blood mononuclear cells (PBMCs), taken before the fourth cycle of nivolumab. This receptor has the CDR3 CASSLNLGQGRPGELFF. At the DNA level, the sequence is TGTGCCAGCAGTTTGAACCTGGGACAGGGGCGTCCCGGGGAGCTGTTTTTT.